This T cell receptor (beta chain) derives from a study of T cell responses to AZD1222 COVID-19 vaccine. Overall study results and limits: When two AZD1222 doses had been given, Spike-specific TCR breadth and depth rose.

Germline V gene lookup returns CDR1 DFQATT and CDR2 SNEGSKA (reference sequence). This CDR3 is built from 12 residues. Trimming left V 3 bases short and J 7 bases short, with 10 bases between. Sequencing was performed with immunoSEQ multiplex PCR; in TCRdb, only in-frame clones are kept and a portion is missing. The sample yields about 160,000 clones, more than 75% seen once. Comments on this clone: Antigen: not known.

The clonotype was recovered from an adult who received the AZD1222 COVID-19 vaccine. This chain connects TRBV20-1 to TRBJ1-5; D is unresolved. The sample was peripheral blood, taken 28 days after the second AZD1222 dose. The CDR3 DNA is TGCAGTGCTAGTTCGGGTTCCCAGCCCCAGCATTTT. Residues: CSASSGSQPQHF.